Below are 23 T cell receptor beta chains sequenced from a single sample in a study of post-analysis software for immune sequencing data. What these receptors recognize is not known. Notes on the study in general: Patients showed TRBV5-6, TRBV5-1 and TRBV20-1 among five TRBV segments more frequent than in controls.

Unique molecular identifiers were carried by the TCR beta cDNA libraries. TCRdb called the PCR reads again in MiXCR, with one record for every CDR3 protein. The profile covers fewer than 850,000 distinct CDR3 sequences, with less than 35% appearing a single time and around 0.56% taken by the ten largest. The sample taken for sequencing was blood. These receptors were taken from a girl aged 5-17 years with multiple sclerosis.

This clonotype has only a few counts. This chain links TRBV28 with TRBJ2-5; no firm D call. Germline lookup yields CDR1 MDHEN and CDR2 SYDVKM. V shed 4 bases and J shed 1 base, with 10 bases lying between them. The CDR3 covers 14 residues. The CDR3 DNA sequence: TGTGCCAGCAGTTCGACATCGCTCCAAGAGACCCAGTACTTC. Amino acid sequence: CASSSTSLQETQYF.

There are a few counts of this clonotype. The genes are TRBV29-1 and TRBJ1-1; no clear D gene. Trimming took off 4 bases at V and 5 bases at J, with 11 bases between the two ends. Germline V gene lookup returns CDR1 SQVTM and CDR2 ANQGSEA. The CDR3 length is 12 residues. CDR3 region: CSVGWMSTEAFF. The CDR3 nucleotides are TGCAGCGTTGGTTGGATGAGTACTGAAGCTTTCTTT.

This clonotype was detected a few times. The rearrangement joins TRBV14 to TRBJ2-7; D is unresolved. The germline V gene encodes CDR1 SGHDN and CDR2 FVKESK. The V gene lost 4 bases and the J gene lost 7 bases, with 17 bases spanning the gap. The CDR3 length is 14 residues. The CDR3 DNA follows: TGTGCCAGCAGCCCAGCTCGGTATAGGTGGGAGCAGTACTTC. This translates into CASSPARYRWEQYF.

The chain is built from TRBV28 and TRBJ1-6; no clear D gene. The V gene lost 6 bases and the J gene lost 9 bases, with 18 bases spanning the gap. This CDR3 contains 15 residues. In germline, CDR1 is MDHEN, CDR2 SYDVKM. The CDR3 sequence: CASSKLSRVSSPLHF. In nucleotides, the CDR3 is TGTGCCAGCAGCAAATTAAGTAGGGTTTCTTCACCCCTCCACTTT.

This clonotype came up a few times. This sequence joins TRBV29-1 and TRBJ2-1, with D perhaps matching TRBD2 (6 bases). CDR1 is SQVTM, CDR2 ANQGSEA, per germline. V was shortened by 3 bases and J by 2 bases, with 14 bases between the two germline ends. CDR3 length: 15 residues. The CDR3 is CSVEGGAGPYNEQFF. The CDR3 region has the DNA TGCAGCGTTGAGGGGGGAGCCGGCCCCTACAATGAGCAGTTCTTC.

The J gene is TRBJ2-3, the V gene TRBV20-1; weak D call: TRBD2 (5 bases). Trimming cost V 5 bases and J 4 bases, with 19 bases left between them. CDR3 length equals 15 residues. The V gene's germline CDR1 is DFQATT and CDR2 SNEGSKA (reference sequence). The CDR3 DNA sequence: TGCAGTGCTCCGGTACCGGGATCAAGGGCAGATACGCAGTATTTT. This gives the protein CSAPVPGSRADTQYF.

The CDR3: CASIEQENTEAFF. In DNA, the CDR3 is TGTGCCAGCATCGAACAGGAAAACACTGAAGCTTTCTTT. The chain is built from TRBV7-2 and TRBJ1-1, with D perhaps TRBD1 (5 bases). Trimming left V 7 bases short and J 2 bases short, with 11 bases between. The CDR3 length is 13 residues. Germline V gives CDR1 SGHTA, CDR2 FQGNSA.

This clonotype has just a few counts. This chain connects TRBV10-3 to TRBJ2-3; D perhaps matches TRBD2 (6 bases). The CDR3 runs 14 residues. Germline V CDR1 and CDR2: ENHRY, SYGVKD. Trimming stripped 5 bases from V and 3 bases from J, with 12 bases between. This CDR3 reads CAISYGGRTDTQYF. DNA of the CDR3: TGTGCCATCAGTTATGGAGGGAGAACAGATACGCAGTATTTT.

This clonotype was observed a few times. The rearrangement uses TRBV4-1 and TRBJ2-5; 8 nucleotides align to TRBD1. Germline V gene lookup returns CDR1 MGHRA and CDR2 YSYEKL. The CDR3 totals 14 residues. V trimming: 2 bases; J trimming: 5 bases; junction bases outside the gene matches: 4. Here the CDR3 reads CASSQRQGMETQYF. CDR3 nucleotide sequence: TGCGCCAGCAGCCAACGACAGGGGATGGAGACCCAGTACTTC.

In this sample, this clonotype turned up a few times. This rearrangement joins TRBV20-1 to TRBJ2-5; 12 bases agree with TRBD2. Losses at the gene ends were 3 bases for V and 2 bases for J; bases not matched to a gene: 13. Germline V lookup: CDR1 DFQATT, CDR2 SNEGSKA (reference sequence). The CDR3 is made up of 18 amino acids. The CDR3 sequence: CSASTGLAGINQQETQYF. CDR3 coding DNA: TGCAGTGCTAGTACCGGACTAGCGGGAATAAACCAACAAGAGACCCAGTACTTC.

There are a few counts of this clonotype. The gene calls are TRBV5-6 and TRBJ2-1; TRBD2 is a possible D gene (5 bases). Germline CDR1 and CDR2: SGHDT and YYEEEE. V lost 0 bases to trimming and J lost 7 bases, with 14 bases between them. The CDR3 runs 15 residues. The CDR3 here is CASSLVVPSGNEQFF. CDR3 DNA: TGTGCCAGCAGCTTGGTAGTGCCGTCGGGGAATGAGCAGTTCTTC.

The CDR3 reads CASTRDGEKLFF. The DNA for the CDR3 is TGTGCCAGCACCCGGGACGGAGAAAAACTGTTTTTT. The chain uses TRBV14 and TRBJ1-4, with D tentatively TRBD1 (5 bases). Germline CDR1 and CDR2: SGHDN and FVKESK. The ends were cut back, 7 bases at V and 8 bases at J, with 11 bases in the middle. The CDR3 is 12 amino acids. Full variable domain (outside the CDR3, taken from reference TRBV14 and TRBJ1-4): EAGVTQFPSHSVIEKGQTVTLRCDPISGHDNLYWYRRVMGKEIKFLLHFVKESKQDESGMPNNRFLAERTGGTYSTLKVQPAELEDSGVYFCASTRDGEKLFFGSGTQLSVL.

This clonotype was found a few times. The V gene is TRBV7-9, the J gene TRBJ1-1; 7 bases line up with TRBD1. The V and J ends lost 5 bases and 10 bases, in that order; junction bases with no gene match: 13. From germline, CDR1 is SEHNR and CDR2 FQNEAQ (reference sequence). The CDR3 contains 14 residues. CDR3 DNA: TGTGCCAGCAGCCAAACAGGGGCGATTTCGGGAGCTTTCTTT. It codes for CASSQTGAISGAFF.

The CDR3 nucleotides read TGTGCCGGCACCCTCGGACAGGGGGCCCATGAGCAGTTCTTC. Translating it yields CAGTLGQGAHEQFF. J is TRBJ2-1 and V is TRBV2; 11 bases match TRBD1. This CDR3 has 14 amino acids. CDR1 and CDR2 (germline): SNHLY, FYNNEI. The junction had 11 bases not matched to a gene; V was cut back by 11 bases and J by 8 bases.

This chain uses TRBV29-1 with TRBJ1-2, with TRBD1 identical over 8 bases. V dropped 6 bases and J dropped 3; count of bases not matched to a gene: 6. The V gene's germline CDR1 is SQVTM and CDR2 ANQGSEA. The CDR3 is 13 residues long. The CDR3 is CSVADREDYGYTF. CDR3 bases: TGCAGCGTCGCGGACAGGGAGGACTATGGCTACACCTTC.

The rearrangement links TRBV20-1 to TRBJ1-5; 7 bases fit TRBD1. Per germline, CDR1 DFQATT and CDR2 SNEGSKA (reference sequence). The CDR3 is 16 amino acids. The V and J ends lost 6 bases and 0 bases, in that order; junction bases with no gene match: 11. CDR3 coding DNA: TGCAGTGCCACCAGCCCACAGGGGTTTAGCAATCAGCCCCAGCATTTT. Amino acids: CSATSPQGFSNQPQHF.

This clonotype was found a few times. The rearrangement joins TRBV20-1 to TRBJ2-7; D is unresolved. V was trimmed by 6 bases and J by 3 bases, leaving 12 bases between them. The V gene's germline CDR1 is DFQATT and CDR2 SNEGSKA (reference sequence). This CDR3 is 12 amino acids long. CDR3 amino acids: CSAREVHYEQYF. The CDR3 DNA reads as TGCAGTGCCCGCGAAGTACACTACGAGCAGTACTTC.

This chain links TRBV5-1 with TRBJ2-1; 7 positions agree with TRBD1. The CDR3 length is 14 residues. Per the germline V gene, CDR1 is SGHRS and CDR2 is YFSETQ. Losses at the gene ends were 3 bases for V and 8 bases for J; bases not matched to a gene: 8. CDR3 region: CASSSGTAFDEQFF. CDR3 bases: TGCGCCAGCAGCTCCGGGACAGCTTTTGATGAGCAGTTCTTC.

The J gene is TRBJ1-2, the V gene TRBV5-1; D remains ambiguous. Trimming took off 4 bases at V and 4 bases at J, with 14 bases between the two ends. The CDR3 covers 14 residues. Germline V gene lookup returns CDR1 SGHRS and CDR2 YFSETQ. The CDR3 here is CASSPQEGFYGYTF. The CDR3 DNA is TGCGCCAGCAGCCCCCAAGAGGGTTTCTATGGCTACACCTTC.

The chain employs TRBV4-3 and TRBJ1-4; 8 bases fit TRBD1. There are 18 residues in the CDR3. The germline gives CDR1 LGHNA, CDR2 YSLEER. Trimming removed 2 bases from V and 11 bases from J; junction bases left unmatched: 19. Here the CDR3 reads CASSQLSPPDREPRKLFF. Written as DNA, the CDR3 is TGCGCCAGCAGCCAACTCAGTCCCCCGGACAGGGAGCCGCGGAAACTGTTTTTT.

This clonotype was seen a few times. This sequence joins TRBV7-2 and TRBJ2-3, with D unclear. With 4 bases removed from V and 2 bases from J, the gap between germline ends came to 16 bases. The CDR3 consists of 16 residues. The germline CDR1 and CDR2 sequences are SGHTA and FQGNSA. DNA for the CDR3: TGTGCCAGCAGCTACACCGTCGCCCTGTCCACAGATACGCAGTATTTT. It is translated as CASSYTVALSTDTQYF.

This clonotype showed up just a few times. The rearrangement joins TRBV7-6 to TRBJ2-7; D may be TRBD1 or TRBD2 (5 bases each). The CDR3 spans 12 residues. In germline, CDR1 is SGHVS, CDR2 FNYEAQ. Trimming took off 1 base at V and 6 bases at J, with 7 bases between the two ends. The CDR3 here is CASSLVGTEQYF. In nucleotides, the CDR3 is TGTGCCAGCAGCTTAGTAGGGACCGAGCAGTACTTC.

This clonotype was found a few times. The chain has TRBV7-7 and TRBJ2-1; 8 positions agree with TRBD2. The CDR3 consists of 18 residues. The germline V gene encodes CDR1 SSHAT and CDR2 FNYEAQ (reference sequence). The junction had 15 bases not matched to a gene; V was cut back by 0 bases and J by 8 bases. The CDR3 DNA is TGTGCCAGCAGCTTAGCGGTATCCTCCAGCGGGAGTCGCGATGAGCAGTTCTTC. Translation gives CASSLAVSSSGSRDEQFF.